This TCR beta chain emerged from a study of beta chain features in type 1 diabetes (dated by TCRdb to the late 2010s). In the study overall: Patients and healthy donors did not differ in mean age, gender distribution, total cell number or subset yield. Across all samples, about 110 million sorted cells were examined, and cell number per subset correlated strongly with RNA yield. The study compared the TCRB repertoires of sorted circulating CD4+ T cell subsets in recently diagnosed type 1 diabetes patients with those in matched healthy donors. Regulatory and stem cell-like memory subsets were isolated from only 8 patients and about 8 healthy donors, whereas naive and central memory subsets came from all 30 or so donors.

This clone appeared a few times. Its antigen target is currently unknown. No base quality information exists; no much larger clone differs at one position. Each donor gave one peripheral blood draw, averaging approximately 0.12 L, which was collected into heparinised tubes. Using a panel that included CD45RO, CCR7, CD25, CD127, CD95 and CD27, naive, central memory, regulatory and stem cell-like memory CD4+ T cells were sorted on a BD FACSAria II. Purity was above 95% for every sorted population. Right away, PBMCs were isolated by Lymphoprep density gradient centrifugation and were stained directly, with no culture step. So that batch effects would be minimized, each experiment stained and sorted samples in pairs, pairing one healthy donor with one patient. The High Capacity cDNA Reverse Transcription Kit was used to reverse transcribe all of the isolated RNA, meaning that expressed TCRB transcripts were what got sequenced. Deep immunoSEQ sequencing was applied to naive, central memory and regulatory T cell samples, giving an average of about 3.4 million total reads per sample. After sorted cells were lysed in RLT buffer, RNA was extracted with DNase-treated RNeasy Micro or Mini kits, with the choice depending on cell number. To prevent cross-contamination, each cell subset was processed individually, whereas patient and healthy donor samples were processed jointly. The immunoSEQ multiplex PCR was used to amplify TCRB sequences from cDNA, yielding 87-bp fragments that span the CDR3 region. Sequencing of the amplicons was performed on the Illumina HiSeq platform. The original pipeline was this. PCR bias was corrected computationally using synthetic template baselines, and reads within Hamming distance 2 were collapsed, with unmergeable singletons discarded. Reads were aligned against IMGT to assign V, D and J genes, CDR3 length and insertions or deletions at six rearrangement sites. Within each subset, clonotype counts were normalized to sorted cell number, after which true diversity and Gini coefficients were computed with the tcR R package. Repertoire sharing was quantified using the overlap coefficient calculated on TCRB nucleotide sequences. Drawn from immuneACCESS, this table holds only the in-frame rearrangements with V and J called that TCRdb kept. Clones are partly lost; checked studies trace under half to an unresolved V gene and leave the rest unexplained. D and trimming were read from the DNA, whereas the V and J calls and clone size are those reported in that table. For this sample the table gives about 300,000 clones, of which approximately 8% were detected only once. More than 1% of the sample goes to the ten largest clones.

Based on the germline V gene (reference sequence), the CDR1 and CDR2 sequences are SEHNR and FQNEAQ. There are 14 amino acids in the CDR3, from cysteine to phenylalanine inclusive. Only the CDR3 region is kept as DNA, spanning 42 bases read in frame from base 1. Cut back by 2 bases and 3 bases, the V and J ends lie 10 bases apart. The paper as a whole reports these results and caveats: Sequencing cDNA rather than genomic DNA could over-represent highly expressing activated cells, although activation and CD3 levels did not differ between groups. Shorter templates might be favored by PCR, yet because patient and control samples were amplified and corrected together, any such skew would affect both groups equally. Naive, central memory and regulatory TCRB repertoires appeared to be more similar among patients than among healthy donors. HLA sub-analyses involved small numbers of individuals, so any influence of HLA type on TCRB rearrangement remained unresolved. Patients with type 1 diabetes made fewer insertions and deleted more nucleotides at VDJ recombination sites, implying thymic rearrangement abnormalities. A moderate but significant shortening of TCRB CDR3 length was observed in type 1 diabetes patients in all four CD4+ subsets.

The sequenced material came from central memory CD4+ T cells from blood. The sequence was collected from a woman younger than 30 in good health. The chain employs TRBV7-9 and TRBJ1-2; TRBD1 is a possible D gene, resting on 5 matching bases. The CDR3 reads CASSLQGGDYGYTF. The nucleotides are TGTGCCAGCAGCTTACAGGGAGGAGACTATGGCTACACCTTC.